The 24 T cell receptor beta chains below all came from one sample that was sequenced in a study of blood T cell repertoires in COVID-19. Clones were read by immunoSEQ multiplex PCR, and TCRdb kept only the in-frame ones, dropping some. Of a few hundred thousand clones detected, around 90% appear once; the ten largest clones hold around 3.2%. Sequencing input: PBMCs or T cells enriched from blood (not recorded which). All receptors come from a woman aged 40 to 50 who had been exposed to COVID-19.

The chain joins TRBV6-2 or TRBV6-3 to TRBJ2-2; D unresolved. The CDR3 has 16 amino acids. V was clipped by 0 bases and J by 3 bases, with 11 bases between them. CDR1 and CDR2 (germline): MNHEY, SVGEGT. CDR3 in DNA: TGTGCCAGCAGTTACTCGATTGCGGTTCACACCGGGGAGCTGTTTTTT. This translates into CASSYSIAVHTGELFF.

V usage is TRBV15 and J usage is TRBJ1-5; no clear D gene. Germline CDR1 LNHNV, CDR2 YYDKDF (reference sequence). The V and J ends lost 0 bases and 0 bases respectively, with 12 bases between them. The CDR3 covers 17 residues. CDR3 sequence: CATSRDGGQISNQPQHF. The CDR3 nucleotides read TGTGCCACCAGCAGAGATGGAGGGCAGATTAGCAATCAGCCCCAGCATTTT.

V usage is TRBV4-1 and J usage is TRBJ1-4; D possibly corresponds to TRBD1 (5 bases). Trimming took 0 bases from V and 0 from J, leaving 8 bases between them. This CDR3 has 16 amino acids. The germline CDR1 and CDR2 sequences are MGHRA and YSYEKL. CDR3 amino acids: CASSQDRGATNEKLFF. CDR3 in DNA: TGCGCCAGCAGCCAAGATCGGGGGGCAACTAATGAAAAACTGTTTTTT.

This clone turned up a few times. CDR3 DNA: TGTGCCAGCAGCTTACCGGGGATCTACGAGCAGTACGTC. Protein product: CASSLPGIYEQYV. This chain joins TRBV7-3 and TRBJ2-7; a possible D gene is TRBD2 (5 bases). The V end lost 2 bases, the J end lost 3 bases, and 8 bases lay between the germline ends. This CDR3 is 13 amino acids long. Germline-derived CDR1 and CDR2 are SGHTA and FQGTGA.

The genes are TRBV7-9 and TRBJ2-1; D not resolved. Germline CDR1 SEHNR, CDR2 FQNEAQ (reference sequence). Trimming pared 8 bases from V and 8 bases from J, leaving 13 bases between. The CDR3 length is 12 residues. CDR3 region: CASATTGHEQFF. The DNA for the CDR3 is TGTGCCAGCGCAACTACTGGTCATGAGCAGTTCTTC.

This clone showed up just a few times. The gene calls are TRBV28 and TRBJ1-5, with 8 bases lining up with TRBD1. Germline loops: CDR1 MDHEN, CDR2 SYDVKM. The CDR3 consists of 17 residues. V trimming: 5 bases; J trimming: 4 bases; junction bases outside the gene matches: 13. The CDR3 loop reads CASSDSPTGGVNQPQHF. The CDR3 bases are TGTGCCAGCAGTGACTCCCCTACAGGGGGGGTAAATCAGCCCCAGCATTTT.

This clone appeared once. This chain uses TRBV27 with TRBJ2-1; a possible D gene is TRBD1 (6 bases). V was shortened by 2 bases and J by 6 bases, with 14 bases between the two germline ends. The CDR3 loop spans 15 amino acids. Germline CDR1 reads MNHEY; CDR2 reads SMNVEV (reference sequence). The CDR3 sequence: CASSLVALRGNEQFF. The CDR3 coding sequence is TGTGCCAGCAGTTTAGTAGCCCTCAGGGGCAATGAGCAGTTCTTC.

This clone was counted only a few times. The chain recombines TRBV27 with TRBJ1-1; 7 positions match TRBD1. V trimming: 6 bases; J trimming: 1 base; junction bases outside the gene matches: 11. CDR1 is MNHEY, CDR2 SMNVEV, per germline (reference sequence). The CDR3 length is 16 residues. The CDR3 DNA follows: TGTGCCAGCAGCTCCCCCTACAGGGGCACGAACACTGAAGCTTTCTTT. Its protein is CASSSPYRGTNTEAFF.

This clone was counted a single time. The chain employs TRBV2 and TRBJ1-5; possibly TRBD1 for D (5 bases). Germline CDR1 is SNHLY and CDR2 is FYNNEI. The CDR3 is 13 residues long. V was pared by 9 bases and J by 5 bases, with 14 bases between. CDR3 nucleotides: TGTGCCAGTTGCGCCCAGGGCGATCAGCCCCAGCATTTT. Translation: CASCAQGDQPQHF.

Comments on this clone: Germline is not matched at one junction end, which may reflect a read error. The chain recombines TRBV7-9 with TRBJ1-6; D is unclear. The V gene's germline CDR1 is SEHNR and CDR2 FQNEAQ (reference sequence). This CDR3 spans 14 amino acids. In DNA, the CDR3 is TGTGCCAGCAGCGGAGACTCCGATAATTCACCCCTCCACTTT. This encodes CASSGDSDNSPLHF.

V gene TRBV19 combines with J gene TRBJ1-1; 7 nucleotides match TRBD1. Germline CDR1 and CDR2: LNHDA and SQIVND (reference sequence). The CDR3 has 17 amino acids. V dropped 0 bases and J dropped 4; count of bases not matched to a gene: 11. The CDR3 DNA follows: TGTGCCAGTAGTATAGAGGGTTTTCTCACAGGGGCCACTGAAGCTTTCTTT. This translates into CASSIEGFLTGATEAFF.

V and J are TRBV6-5 and TRBJ2-3; 9 nucleotides line up with TRBD2. The CDR3 spans 14 residues. The V and J ends lost 6 bases and 6 bases, in that order; junction bases with no gene match: 7. Germline V gene data show CDR1 as MNHEY and CDR2 as SVGAGI. DNA for the CDR3: TGTGCCAGCAGCCCGAGGACTAGCGAGGATACGCAGTATTTT. Encoded protein: CASSPRTSEDTQYF.

The V and J genes are TRBV7-9 and TRBJ2-3; a possible D gene is TRBD1 (6 bases). Germline V gives CDR1 SEHNR, CDR2 FQNEAQ (reference sequence). This CDR3 contains 14 residues. Trimming took 8 bases from V and 9 from J, leaving 21 bases between them. The CDR3 DNA sequence: TGTGCCAGCTCCCTTACGACAGGCTGGGACACGCAGTATTTT. It codes for CASSLTTGWDTQYF. Complete variable domain (other parts from reference TRBV7-9 and TRBJ2-3): DTGVSQNPRHKITKRGQNVTFRCDPISEHNRLYWYRQTLGQGPEFLTYFQNEAQLEKSRLLSDRFSAERPKGSFSTLEIQRTEQGDSAMYLCASSLTTGWDTQYFGPGTRLTVL.

To note about this clone: Other DNA sequences from this sample encode an identical CDR3 as well. J is TRBJ1-2 and V is TRBV2, with D maybe TRBD1 (6 bases). The CDR3 sequence is 14 residues long. The germline CDR1 and CDR2 sequences are SNHLY and FYNNEI. Trimming removed 1 base at V and 0 bases at J, with 6 bases between. The CDR3 bases are TGTGCCAGCAGTGAAGGACAGGCTAACTATGGCTACACCTTC. Translated, it gives CASSEGQANYGYTF.

The V and J genes are TRBV10-3 and TRBJ2-1; D might be TRBD2 (6 bases). CDR1 and CDR2 from the germline V gene are ENHRY and SYGVKD. V lost 8 bases, J lost 6 bases, and 17 bases lay in between. This CDR3 has 14 amino acids. CDR3 sequence: CAIHGGGEANEQFF. The CDR3, as DNA: TGTGCCATCCATGGAGGCGGGGAGGCCAATGAGCAGTTCTTC.

V and J are TRBV5-4 and TRBJ2-3; TRBD2 matches 8 bases. Germline V gene sequence: CDR1 SGHNT, CDR2 YYREEE (reference sequence). This CDR3 spans 14 amino acids. V was pared by 3 bases and J by 6 bases, with 6 bases of the junction left unmatched. The CDR3 loop is CASSSSGRLDTQYF. In DNA, the CDR3 is TGTGCCAGCAGCTCCAGCGGGAGACTCGATACGCAGTATTTT.

The chain employs TRBV7-9 and TRBJ2-3, with 7 positions matching TRBD1. Germline CDR1 and CDR2: SEHNR and FQNEAQ (reference sequence). This CDR3 is built from 14 residues. The junction had 6 bases not matched to a gene; V was cut back by 5 bases and J by 4 bases. The CDR3 sequence: CASSPDRVPDTQYF. The CDR3 region has the DNA TGTGCCAGCAGCCCCGACAGGGTCCCAGATACGCAGTATTTT.

The rearrangement uses TRBV25-1 and TRBJ2-1; D perhaps matches TRBD1 (6 bases). Germline V gives CDR1 MGHDK, CDR2 SYGVNS. V was cut by 3 bases and J by 3 bases, with 12 bases left in between. The CDR3 has 15 amino acids. The CDR3 nucleotides are TGTGCCAGCAGTGATGAGGACAGAAACTACAATGAGCAGTTCTTC. This sequence encodes CASSDEDRNYNEQFF.

The gene calls are TRBV5-4 and TRBJ2-3; 13 bases are a match to TRBD2. This CDR3 spans 17 amino acids. The V and J ends lost 0 bases and 8 bases, in that order; junction bases with no gene match: 9. Germline assignment: CDR1 SGHNT and CDR2 YYREEE (reference sequence). This chain's CDR3 is CASSLGLAGGGRVTQYF. As DNA, the CDR3 is TGTGCCAGCAGCTTGGGACTAGCGGGGGGCGGTAGGGTTACGCAGTATTTT.

A note on this clone: One end of the junction varies from germline; a read error may be responsible. CDR3 amino acids: CASSSGMESPLHF. CDR3 nucleotide sequence: TGTGCCAGCAGCTCGGGGATGGAGTCACCCCTCCACTTT. The chain uses TRBV5-1 and TRBJ1-6; D uncertain. Looked up from germline, CDR1 is SGHRS and CDR2 is YFSETQ. This CDR3 has 13 residues.

A single count supports this clone. The chain employs TRBV29-1 and TRBJ1-2; a possible D gene is TRBD1 (5 bases). The CDR3 totals 12 residues. Trimming cost V 6 bases and J 3 bases, with 11 bases left between them. Per the germline V gene, CDR1 is SQVTM and CDR2 is ANQGSEA. The CDR3 nucleotides are TGCAGCGTGACCTTAGGGGACTATGGCTACACCTTC. As protein: CSVTLGDYGYTF.

The chain has TRBV19 and TRBJ2-1; TRBD2 matches 8 bases. This CDR3 has 14 residues. Trimming took 6 bases from V and 7 from J; bases not matched to a gene: 8. Per the germline V gene, CDR1 is LNHDA and CDR2 is SQIVND (reference sequence). DNA of the CDR3: TGTGCCAGTAGCCATCCGGGAGGGCGTAATGAGCAGTTCTTC. Amino acids: CASSHPGGRNEQFF.

CDR3 residues: CATSERDRVGWTQYF. The DNA of the CDR3 is TGTGCCACCAGTGAAAGGGACAGGGTGGGGTGGACCCAGTACTTC. The chain links TRBV24-1 to TRBJ2-5, with 9 bases lining up with TRBD1. Germline V gene data show CDR1 as KGHDR and CDR2 as SFDVKD. The V gene end was trimmed by 4 bases and the J gene end by 7 bases; junction bases not matched to a gene: 9. The CDR3 length is 15 residues.

Of note for this clone: The junction differs from germline at one of its ends, possibly a read error. The rearrangement links TRBV7-9 to TRBJ1-2, with 7 bases matching TRBD1. Per the germline V gene, CDR1 is SEHNR and CDR2 is FQNEAQ (reference sequence). There are 9 residues in the CDR3. The CDR3 here is CASSSTGSF. For the CDR3, the DNA is TGTGCCAGCAGCTCGACAGGGTCCTTC.